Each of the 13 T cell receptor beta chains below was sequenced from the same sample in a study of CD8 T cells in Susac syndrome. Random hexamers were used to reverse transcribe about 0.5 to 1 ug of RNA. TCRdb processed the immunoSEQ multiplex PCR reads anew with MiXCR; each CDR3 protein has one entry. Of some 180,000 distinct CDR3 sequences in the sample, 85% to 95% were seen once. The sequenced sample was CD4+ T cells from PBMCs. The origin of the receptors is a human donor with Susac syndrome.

CDR3 coding DNA: TGTGCCAGCAGTTTACCGGACAGGGTGGGTCAGCCCCAGCATTTT. It translates to CASSLPDRVGQPQHF. This rearrangement joins TRBV2 to TRBJ1-5; 8 bases fit TRBD1. V trimming: 5 bases; J trimming: 6 bases; junction bases outside the gene matches: 9. This CDR3 is 15 amino acids long. Germline CDR1 reads SNHLY; CDR2 reads FYNNEI.

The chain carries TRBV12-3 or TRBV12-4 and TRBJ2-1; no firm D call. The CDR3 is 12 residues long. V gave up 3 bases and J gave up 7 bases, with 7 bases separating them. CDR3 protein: CASSLIGNEQFF. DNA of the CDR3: TGTGCCAGCAGTTTGATAGGGAATGAGCAGTTCTTC.

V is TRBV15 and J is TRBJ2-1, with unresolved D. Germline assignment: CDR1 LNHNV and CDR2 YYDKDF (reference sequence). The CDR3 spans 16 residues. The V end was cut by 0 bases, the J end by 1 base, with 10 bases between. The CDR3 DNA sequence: TGTGCCACCAGCAGAGAAAACACCGGATCCTACAATGAGCAGTTCTTC. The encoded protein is CATSRENTGSYNEQFF. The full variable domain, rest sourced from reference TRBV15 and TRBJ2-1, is DAMVIQNPRYQVTQFGKPVTLSCSQTLNHNVMYWYQQKSSQAPKLLFHYYDKDFNNEADTPDNFQSRRPNTSFCFLDIRSPGLGDTAMYLCATSRENTGSYNEQFFGPGTRLTVL.

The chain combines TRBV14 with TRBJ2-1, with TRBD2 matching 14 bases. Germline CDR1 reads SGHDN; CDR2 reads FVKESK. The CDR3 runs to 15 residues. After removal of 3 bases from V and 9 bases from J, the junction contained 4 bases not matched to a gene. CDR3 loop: CASSQGLAGVSEQFF. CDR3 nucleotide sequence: TGTGCCAGCAGCCAGGGACTAGCGGGAGTAAGTGAGCAGTTCTTC. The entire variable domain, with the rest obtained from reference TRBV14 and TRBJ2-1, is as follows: EAGVTQFPSHSVIEKGQTVTLRCDPISGHDNLYWYRRVMGKEIKFLLHFVKESKQDESGMPNNRFLAERTGGTYSTLKVQPAELEDSGVYFCASSQGLAGVSEQFFGPGTRLTVL.

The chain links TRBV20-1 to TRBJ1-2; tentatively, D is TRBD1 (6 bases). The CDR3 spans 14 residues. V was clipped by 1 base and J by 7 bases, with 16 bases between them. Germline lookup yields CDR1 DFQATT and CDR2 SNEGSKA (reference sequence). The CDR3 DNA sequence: TGCAGTGCTAGAGCTAGCAGTCAAGGGGGTGGCTACACCTTC. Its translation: CSARASSQGGGYTF.

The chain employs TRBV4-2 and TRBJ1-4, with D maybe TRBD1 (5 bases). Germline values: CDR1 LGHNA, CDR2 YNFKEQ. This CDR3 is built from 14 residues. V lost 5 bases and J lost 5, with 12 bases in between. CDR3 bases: TGTGCCAGCAGCGAAGTACAGGAAAATGAAAAACTGTTTTTT. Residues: CASSEVQENEKLFF.

The CDR3 DNA reads as TGTGCCAGCAGCCAAGATAGGGCAGTTTTTATCTACGAGCAGTACTTC. Protein: CASSQDRAVFIYEQYF. This chain links TRBV3-1 with TRBJ2-7, with D hard to call. The germline CDR1 and CDR2 sequences are LGHDT and YNNKEL (reference sequence). The length of the CDR3 is 16 residues. V lost 0 bases, J lost 3 bases, and 15 bases lay in between.

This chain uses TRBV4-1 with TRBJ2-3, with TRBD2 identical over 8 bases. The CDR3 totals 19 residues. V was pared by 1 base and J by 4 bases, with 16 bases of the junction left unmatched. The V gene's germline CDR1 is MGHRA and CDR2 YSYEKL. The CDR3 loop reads CASSQGPVSRGGQADTQYF. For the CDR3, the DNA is TGCGCCAGCAGCCAAGGCCCAGTCTCACGGGGGGGCCAGGCAGATACGCAGTATTTT.

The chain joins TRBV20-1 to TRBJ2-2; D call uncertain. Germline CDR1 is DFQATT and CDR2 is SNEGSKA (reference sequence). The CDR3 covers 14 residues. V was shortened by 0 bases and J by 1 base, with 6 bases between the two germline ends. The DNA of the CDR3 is TGCAGTGCTAGAGATTACGGGAACACCGGGGAGCTGTTTTTT. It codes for CSARDYGNTGELFF.

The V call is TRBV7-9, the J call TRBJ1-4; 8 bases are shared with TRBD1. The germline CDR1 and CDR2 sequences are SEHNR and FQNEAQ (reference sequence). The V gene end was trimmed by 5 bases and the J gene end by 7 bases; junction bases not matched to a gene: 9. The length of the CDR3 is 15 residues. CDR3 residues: CASSPGQGGSEKLFF. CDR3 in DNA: TGTGCCAGCAGCCCTGGACAGGGAGGTAGTGAAAAACTGTTTTTT.

The CDR3 DNA follows: TGCGCCAGCAGCCAAGAGTCTAGCGGGAGGGAAATAGGTTACGAGCAGTACTTC. This encodes CASSQESSGREIGYEQYF. The chain links TRBV4-1 to TRBJ2-7; 12 nucleotides align to TRBD2. J gave up 4 bases and V 0 bases, and 10 bases lay outside the gene matches. The CDR3 spans 18 residues. Germline V gives CDR1 MGHRA, CDR2 YSYEKL.

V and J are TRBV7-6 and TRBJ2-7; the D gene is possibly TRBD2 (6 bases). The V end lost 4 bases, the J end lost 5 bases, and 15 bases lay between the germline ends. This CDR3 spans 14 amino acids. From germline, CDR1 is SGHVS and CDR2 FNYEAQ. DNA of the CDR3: TGTGCCAGCAGCTGGAGGGGACCTCAAGACGAGCAGTACTTC. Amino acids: CASSWRGPQDEQYF.

The CDR3 here is CASSKHDLASRTPPYNEQFF. CDR3 DNA: TGTGCCAGCAGCAAGCACGACCTAGCTAGTCGGACTCCACCCTACAATGAGCAGTTCTTC. This chain connects TRBV21-1 to TRBJ2-1; the D call of TRBD2 is as the table states it, not checked on the DNA. TRBV21-1 represents a pseudogene. The CDR3 contains 20 residues.